This T cell receptor (beta chain) originates from a study of blood T cell repertoires in COVID-19. In the study's own analysis: It was from reference gene primer amplification that nucleated cell counts were estimated. TCRdb's copy holds only in-frame clones and misses some; the assay was immunoSEQ multiplex PCR. For V, J and clone size, that table is used; D and trimming come from the DNA. The sample contains about 500,000 clones, approximately 86% of which appear only once. CDR3 length: 11 residues. The V and J ends lost 8 bases and 7 bases respectively, with 8 bases between them. Germline V CDR1 and CDR2: KGHSH, LQKENI. Recovery among Cohort 3 donors was established by two negative PCRs, clearance, or symptom resolution.

The TCR comes from a woman aged 18-29 years who had recovered from COVID-19. This rearrangement joins TRBV18 to TRBJ1-4, with unresolved D. The material sequenced was PBMCs or T cells enriched from blood (not recorded which). This CDR3 is CASHEGEKLFF. Written as DNA, the CDR3 is TGTGCCAGCCACGAGGGTGAAAAACTGTTTTTT. Looking up the rest from reference TRBV18 and TRBJ1-4 gives the full variable domain: NAGVMQNPRHLVRRRGQEARLRCSPMKGHSHVYWYRQLPEEGLKFMVYLQKENIIDESGMPKERFSAEFPKEGPSILRIQQVVRGDSAAYFCASHEGEKLFFGSGTQLSVL.